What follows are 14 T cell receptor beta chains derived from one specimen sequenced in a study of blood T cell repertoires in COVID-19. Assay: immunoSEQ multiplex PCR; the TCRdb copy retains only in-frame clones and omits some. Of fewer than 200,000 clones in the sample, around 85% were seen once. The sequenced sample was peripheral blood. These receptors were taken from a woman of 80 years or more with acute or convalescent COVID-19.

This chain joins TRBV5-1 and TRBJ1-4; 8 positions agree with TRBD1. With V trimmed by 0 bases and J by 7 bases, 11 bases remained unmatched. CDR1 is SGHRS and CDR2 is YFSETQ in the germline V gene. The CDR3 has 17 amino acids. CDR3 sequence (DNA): TGCGCCAGCAGCTTGGGTCTAGTCGGGACAGGAGGTGAAAAACTGTTTTTT. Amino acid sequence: CASSLGLVGTGGEKLFF.

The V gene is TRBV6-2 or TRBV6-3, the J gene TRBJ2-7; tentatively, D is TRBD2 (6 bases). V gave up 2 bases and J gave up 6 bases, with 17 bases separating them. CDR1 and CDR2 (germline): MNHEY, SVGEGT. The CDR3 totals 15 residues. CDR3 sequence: CASSYNPGAEGEQYF. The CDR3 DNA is TGTGCCAGCAGTTACAATCCCGGGGCGGAGGGCGAGCAGTACTTC.

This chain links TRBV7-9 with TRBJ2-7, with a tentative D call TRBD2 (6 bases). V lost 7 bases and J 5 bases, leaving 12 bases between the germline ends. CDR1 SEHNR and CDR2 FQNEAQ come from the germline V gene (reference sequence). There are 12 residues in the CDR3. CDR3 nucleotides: TGTGCCAGCACCCCGTGGGGGGACGAGCAGTACTTC. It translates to CASTPWGDEQYF.

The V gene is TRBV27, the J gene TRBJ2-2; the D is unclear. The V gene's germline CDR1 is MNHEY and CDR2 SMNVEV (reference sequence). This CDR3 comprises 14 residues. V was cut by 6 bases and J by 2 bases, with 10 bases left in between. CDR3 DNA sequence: TGTGCCAGCAGGATACAGACAAACACCGGGGAGCTGTTTTTT. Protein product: CASRIQTNTGELFF.

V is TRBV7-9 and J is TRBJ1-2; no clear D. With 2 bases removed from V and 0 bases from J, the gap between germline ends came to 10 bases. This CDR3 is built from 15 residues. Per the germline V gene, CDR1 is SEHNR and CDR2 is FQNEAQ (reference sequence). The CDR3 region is CASSLLTGANYGYTF. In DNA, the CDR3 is TGTGCCAGCAGCTTATTAACGGGAGCTAACTATGGCTACACCTTC.

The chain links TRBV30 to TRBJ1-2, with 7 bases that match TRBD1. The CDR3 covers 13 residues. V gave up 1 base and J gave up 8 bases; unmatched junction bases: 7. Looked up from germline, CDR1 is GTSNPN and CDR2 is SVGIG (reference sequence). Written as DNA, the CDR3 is TGTGCCTGGAGTGGGACAGGTTCAGGCGGCTACACCTTC. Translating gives CAWSGTGSGGYTF.

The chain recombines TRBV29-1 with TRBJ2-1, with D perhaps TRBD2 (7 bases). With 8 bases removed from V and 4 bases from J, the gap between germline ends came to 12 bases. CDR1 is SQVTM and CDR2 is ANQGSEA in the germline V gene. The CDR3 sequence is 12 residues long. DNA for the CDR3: TGCAGCTTCGGGGGGCAGTACAATGAGCAGTTCTTC. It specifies CSFGGQYNEQFF.

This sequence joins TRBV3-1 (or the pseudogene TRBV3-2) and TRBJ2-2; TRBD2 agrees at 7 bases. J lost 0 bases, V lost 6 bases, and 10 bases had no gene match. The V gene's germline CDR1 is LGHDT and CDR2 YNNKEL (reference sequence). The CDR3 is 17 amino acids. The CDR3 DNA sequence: TGTGCCAGCAGTCCCGCTGGCGGGGGTTCGAACACCGGGGAGCTGTTTTTT. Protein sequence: CASSPAGGGSNTGELFF.

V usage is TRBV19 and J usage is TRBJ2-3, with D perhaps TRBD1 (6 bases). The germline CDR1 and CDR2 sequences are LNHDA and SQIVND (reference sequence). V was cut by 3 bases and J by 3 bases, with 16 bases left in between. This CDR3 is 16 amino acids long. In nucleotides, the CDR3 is TGTGCCAGTAGTATTAATCGAGGGGGACAAACAGATACGCAGTATTTT. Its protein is CASSINRGGQTDTQYF.

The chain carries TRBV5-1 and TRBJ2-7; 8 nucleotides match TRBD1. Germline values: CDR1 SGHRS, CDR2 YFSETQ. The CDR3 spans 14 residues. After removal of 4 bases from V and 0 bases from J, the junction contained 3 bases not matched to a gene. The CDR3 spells CASSMDRASYEQYF. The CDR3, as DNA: TGCGCCAGCAGCATGGACAGGGCCTCCTACGAGCAGTACTTC.

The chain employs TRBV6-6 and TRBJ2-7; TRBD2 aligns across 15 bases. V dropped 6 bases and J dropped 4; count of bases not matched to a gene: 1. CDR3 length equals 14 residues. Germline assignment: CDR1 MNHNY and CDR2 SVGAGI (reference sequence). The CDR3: CASSGTSGRYEQYF. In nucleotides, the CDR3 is TGTGCCAGCAGCGGGACTAGCGGGAGGTACGAGCAGTACTTC.

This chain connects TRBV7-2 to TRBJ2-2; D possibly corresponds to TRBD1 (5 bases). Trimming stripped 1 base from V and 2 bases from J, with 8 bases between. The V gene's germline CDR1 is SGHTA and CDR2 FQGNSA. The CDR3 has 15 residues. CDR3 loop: CASSLDRLNTGELFF. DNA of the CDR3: TGTGCCAGCAGCTTAGACAGGCTAAACACCGGGGAGCTGTTTTTT.

The CDR3 DNA reads TGTGCCAGCAGCTCTAGCGGGCGCACAGATACGCAGTATTTT. Translated, it gives CASSSSGRTDTQYF. The J gene is TRBJ2-3, the V gene TRBV11-2; 8 bases are a match to TRBD2. Germline V CDR1 and CDR2: SGHAT, FQNNGV. V was pared by 4 bases and J by 1 base, with 1 base of the junction left unmatched. The CDR3 consists of 14 residues.

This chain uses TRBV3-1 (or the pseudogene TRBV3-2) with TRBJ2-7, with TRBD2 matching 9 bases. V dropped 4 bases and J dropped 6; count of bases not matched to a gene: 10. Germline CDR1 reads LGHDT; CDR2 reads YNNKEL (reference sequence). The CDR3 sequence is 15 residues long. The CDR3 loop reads CASSPPGGGAFEQYF. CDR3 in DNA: TGTGCCAGCAGCCCACCTGGCGGGGGGGCCTTCGAGCAGTACTTC.